This T cell receptor (beta chain) came from a study of shared clonotypes between healthy human individuals. Worth noting for this clone: Antigen: not known.

TCRdb keeps only in-frame clones here, not all; method: immunoSEQ multiplex PCR. Among about 1.5 million clones listed, 95% to 99% were seen once. Study-level results: Sequencing of the sorted subsets was shown by rarefaction to be incomplete despite large depth.

Germline V lookup: CDR1 LNHNV, CDR2 YYDKDF (reference sequence). The V end was cut by 0 bases, the J end by 5 bases, with 8 bases between. The CDR3 is 13 amino acids. The study drew all its donors from Caucasian adults living in Nashville, Tennessee. Sequencing was performed on naive CD4+ T cells sorted from blood. Subset indicated: CD45RA+ positively selected. The receptor was isolated from a man between 25 and 39 years old in good health. The genes are TRBV15 and TRBJ2-7; no firm D call. CDR3: CATSRDRQHEQYF. The CDR3, as DNA: TGTGCCACCAGCAGAGATCGGCAGCACGAGCAGTACTTC. Looking up the rest from reference TRBV15 and TRBJ2-7 gives the full variable domain: DAMVIQNPRYQVTQFGKPVTLSCSQTLNHNVMYWYQQKSSQAPKLLFHYYDKDFNNEADTPDNFQSRRPNTSFCFLDIRSPGLGDTAMYLCATSRDRQHEQYFGPGTRLTVT.